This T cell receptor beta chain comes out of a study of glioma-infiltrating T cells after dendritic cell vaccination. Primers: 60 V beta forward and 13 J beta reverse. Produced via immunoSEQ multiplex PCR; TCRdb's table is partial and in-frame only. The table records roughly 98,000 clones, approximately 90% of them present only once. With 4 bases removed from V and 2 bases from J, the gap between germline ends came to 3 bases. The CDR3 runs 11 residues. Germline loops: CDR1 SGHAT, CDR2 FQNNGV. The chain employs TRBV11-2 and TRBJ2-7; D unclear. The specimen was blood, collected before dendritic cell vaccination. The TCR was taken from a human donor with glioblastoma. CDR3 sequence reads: CASSSAYEQYF. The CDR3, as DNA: TGTGCCAGCAGCTCAGCCTACGAGCAGTACTTC.